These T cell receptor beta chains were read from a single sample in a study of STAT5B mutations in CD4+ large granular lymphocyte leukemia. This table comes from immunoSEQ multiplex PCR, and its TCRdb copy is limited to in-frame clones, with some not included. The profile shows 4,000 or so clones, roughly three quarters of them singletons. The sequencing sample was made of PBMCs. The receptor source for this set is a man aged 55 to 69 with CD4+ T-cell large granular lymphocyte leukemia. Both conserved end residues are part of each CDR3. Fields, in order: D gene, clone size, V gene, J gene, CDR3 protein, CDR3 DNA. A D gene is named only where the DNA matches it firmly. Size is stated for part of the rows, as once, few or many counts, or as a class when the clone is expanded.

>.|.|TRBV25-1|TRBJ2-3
CASSEGGNTQYF
TGTGCCAGCAGTGAAGGGGGGAATACGCAGTATTTT
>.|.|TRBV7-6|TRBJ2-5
CASSLGDQGLRETQYF
TGTGCCAGCAGCTTAGGTGATCAGGGGCTTCGGGAGACCCAGTACTTC
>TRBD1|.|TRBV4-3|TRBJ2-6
CASSSRDRGRVTGANVLTF
TGCGCCAGCAGCTCCCGGGACAGGGGGCGGGTGACGGGGGCCAACGTCCTGACTTTC
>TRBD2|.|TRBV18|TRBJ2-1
CASSPTERGGYEQFF
TGTGCCAGCTCACCGACGGAGCGGGGGGGTTATGAGCAGTTCTTC
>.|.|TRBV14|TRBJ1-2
CASSRDTSGSGYGYTF
TGTGCCAGCAGCCGGGACACCTCAGGGTCGGGGTATGGCTACACCTTC
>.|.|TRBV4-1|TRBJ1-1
CASSQAGGLSEAFF
TGCGCCAGCAGCCAAGCGGGGGGGCTTTCTGAAGCTTTCTTT
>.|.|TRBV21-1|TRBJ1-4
CASSPMGGEKLFF
TGTGCCAGCAGCCCCATGGGGGGGGAAAAACTGTTTTTT
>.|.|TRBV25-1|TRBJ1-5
CASSRAGRRDQPQHF
TGTGCCAGCAGTCGTGCGGGGAGGAGGGATCAGCCCCAGCATTTT
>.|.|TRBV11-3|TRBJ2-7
CASSLTRDEQYF
TGTGCCAGCAGCTTAACCAGGGACGAGCAGTACTTC
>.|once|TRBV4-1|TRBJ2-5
CASSHPGLQYF
TGCGCCAGCAGCCACCCGGGGCTCCAGTACTTC
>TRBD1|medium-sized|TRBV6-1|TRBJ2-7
CASSVSGTGGYEQYF
TGTGCCAGCAGTGTCTCCGGGACAGGGGGCTACGAGCAGTACTTC
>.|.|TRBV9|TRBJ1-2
CASKGIYGYTF
TGTGCCAGCAAGGGGATCTATGGCTACACCTTC
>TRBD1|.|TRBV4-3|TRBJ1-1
CASSHARQGGYTEAFF
TGCGCCAGCAGCCACGCACGACAGGGAGGGTACACTGAAGCTTTCTTT
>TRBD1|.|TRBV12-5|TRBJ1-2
CASGFFPGQNYGYTF
TGTGCTAGTGGTTTTTTCCCGGGACAGAACTATGGCTACACCTTC
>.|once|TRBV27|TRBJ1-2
CASSFKTGHRVWSYTF
TGTGCCAGCAGTTTCAAAACGGGACATAGGGTCTGGAGCTACACCTTC
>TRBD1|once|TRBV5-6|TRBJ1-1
CASSLVRQGRDTEAFF
TGTGCCAGCAGCTTGGTTCGACAGGGGAGGGACACTGAAGCTTTCTTT
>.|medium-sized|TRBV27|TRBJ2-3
CASSLAQSTDTQYF
TGTGCCAGCAGTTTGGCACAGAGCACAGATACGCAGTATTTT
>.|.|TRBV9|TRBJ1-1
CASSVGGSMNTEAFF
TGTGCCAGCAGCGTAGGGGGCAGTATGAACACTGAAGCTTTCTTT
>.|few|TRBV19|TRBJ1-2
CATLWKGGSNYGYTF
TGTGCCACTCTCTGGAAGGGGGGTTCCAACTATGGCTACACCTTC
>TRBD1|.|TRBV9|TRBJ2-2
CASSVWGQVSYGELFF
TGTGCCAGCAGCGTATGGGGACAGGTTTCTTACGGGGAGCTGTTTTTT
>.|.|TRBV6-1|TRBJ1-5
CASSEMAGRQHF
TGTGCCAGCAGTGAGATGGCGGGGCGCCAGCATTTT
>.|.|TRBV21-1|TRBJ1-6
CASSKWGGTDVSSDSPLHF
TGTGCCAGCAGCAAATGGGGAGGGACGGACGTCTCAAGCGATTCACCCCTCCACTTT
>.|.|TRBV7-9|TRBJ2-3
CASSLTDIQGTDTQYF
TGTGCCAGCAGCTTGACGGACATCCAAGGCACAGATACGCAGTATTTT
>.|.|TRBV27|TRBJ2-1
CASSPLRGGATNEQFF
TGTGCCAGCAGCCCACTGAGAGGGGGTGCGACAAATGAGCAGTTCTTC
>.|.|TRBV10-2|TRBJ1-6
CASSEMGGNSPLHF
TGCGCCAGCAGTGAAATGGGGGGTAATTCACCCCTCCACTTT
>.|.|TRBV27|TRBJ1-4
CASGSGNLQKLFF
TGTGCCAGCGGGTCGGGGAACCTACAAAAACTGTTTTTT
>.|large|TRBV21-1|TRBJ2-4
CASSKVEGLKGKNIQYF
TGTGCCAGCAGCAAAGTGGAGGGGTTGAAAGGCAAAAACATTCAGTACTTC
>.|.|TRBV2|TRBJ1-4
CASKWDYNEKLFF
TGTGCCAGCAAGTGGGACTATAATGAAAAACTGTTTTTT
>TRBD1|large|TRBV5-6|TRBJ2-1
CASSMGDRAYNEQFF
TGTGCCAGCAGCATGGGGGACAGGGCGTACAATGAGCAGTTCTTC
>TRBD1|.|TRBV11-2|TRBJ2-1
CASRGLGGHEQFF
TGTGCCAGCAGGGGATTAGGGGGCCATGAGCAGTTCTTC
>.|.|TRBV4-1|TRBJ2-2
CASSQDTLTGELFF
TGCGCCAGCAGCCAAGATACCCTAACCGGGGAGCTGTTTTTT
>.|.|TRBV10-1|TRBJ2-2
CASGVNTGELFF
TGCGCCAGCGGGGTCAACACCGGGGAGCTGTTTTTT
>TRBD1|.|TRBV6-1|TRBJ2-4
CASSEWDRGYQAKNIQYF
TGTGCCAGCAGTGAATGGGACAGGGGATATCAAGCCAAAAACATTCAGTACTTC
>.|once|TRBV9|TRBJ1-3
CASSVERGTIYF
TGTGCCAGCAGCGTAGAACGGGGTACCATATATTTT
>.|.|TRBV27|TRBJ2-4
CASTQRARDKNIQYF
TGTGCCAGCACCCAGAGAGCCAGAGACAAAAACATTCAGTACTTC
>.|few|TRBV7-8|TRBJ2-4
CASSPREGAWGKNIQYF
TGTGCCAGCAGTCCAAGGGAGGGGGCTTGGGGCAAAAACATTCAGTACTTC
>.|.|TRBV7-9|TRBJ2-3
CASSSGTDTQYF
TGTGCCAGCAGCTCCGGAACAGATACGCAGTATTTT
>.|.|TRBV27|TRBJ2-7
CASSSGSYEQYF
TGTGCCAGCAGTTCAGGGTCCTACGAGCAGTACTTC
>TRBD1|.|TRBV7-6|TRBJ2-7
CASSSSAGGDYEQYF
TGTGCCAGCAGCTCTTCGGCAGGGGGCGACTACGAGCAGTACTTC
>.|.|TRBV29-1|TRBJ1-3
CSVEVPGAGNTIYF
TGCAGCGTTGAAGTCCCAGGGGCCGGAAACACCATATATTTT